This T cell receptor (beta chain) was observed in a study of T-cell memory formation after mild COVID-19. For the study at large: For the most part, TCR clusters were specific to one donor. Whole-study results and caveats: Several responding clones turned up in pre-infection memory, indicating that cross-reactive memory may have taken part. Clones shrinking from day 15 to 85 showed even CD4/CD8 mixes; later expanders tilted CD4+.

This clonotype turned up a few times. Its antigen is currently unknown. Constant-segment primers were used for 5'RACE, and the resulting TCR alpha and TCR beta cDNA libraries carried sample barcodes and UMIs. TCRdb called the 5' RACE reads again in MiXCR, with one record for every CDR3 protein. The sample lists more than 75,000 distinct CDR3 sequences, roughly 13% seen once, with 30% to 35% in the top ten. Sequencing was performed on PBMCs or a T cell subset sorted from them (not recorded which). The receptor was derived from an adult woman who had mild COVID-19 (a few samples of this study predate the infection). Cell type and time point are not known.

The CDR3 region is CASSDLRVSYEQYF. The CDR3 nucleotides are TGTGCCAGCAGTGATTTGAGAGTTTCCTACGAGCAGTACTTC. The rearrangement joins TRBV25-1 to TRBJ2-7; no clear D gene. Germline CDR1 reads MGHDK; CDR2 reads SYGVNS. The CDR3 has 14 residues. The V and J ends lost 3 bases and 1 base respectively, with 10 bases between them.